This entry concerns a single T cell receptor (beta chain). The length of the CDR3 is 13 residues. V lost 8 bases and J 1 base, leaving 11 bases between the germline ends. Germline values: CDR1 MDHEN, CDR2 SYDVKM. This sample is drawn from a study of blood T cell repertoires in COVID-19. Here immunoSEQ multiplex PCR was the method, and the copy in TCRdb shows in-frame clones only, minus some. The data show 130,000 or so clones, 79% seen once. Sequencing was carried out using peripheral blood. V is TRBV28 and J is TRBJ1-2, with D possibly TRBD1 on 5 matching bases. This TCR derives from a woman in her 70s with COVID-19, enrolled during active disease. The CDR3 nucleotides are TGTGCCAGCTGCAGGGTTCTTAACTATGGCTACACCTTC. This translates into CASCRVLNYGYTF.